Listed here are 9 T cell receptor beta chains from one sample, sequenced in a study of blood T cell repertoires in COVID-19. This table comes from immunoSEQ multiplex PCR, and its TCRdb copy is limited to in-frame clones, with some not included. The data contain 120,000 or so clones, around nine tenths of them singletons. Sequenced input: peripheral blood. Receptors originate from a human donor in a cohort sampled during active COVID-19.

The chain couples TRBV20-1 to TRBJ1-2; 8 bases map to TRBD1. CDR1 and CDR2 from the germline V gene are DFQATT and SNEGSKA (reference sequence). V shed 3 bases, J shed 6 bases, and the junction held 6 bases outside the gene matches. The CDR3 spans 13 residues. CDR3 loop: CSASQEDRDGYTF. CDR3 nucleotides: TGCAGTGCTAGTCAGGAGGACAGGGATGGCTACACCTTC.

V usage is TRBV5-1 and J usage is TRBJ2-1, with 9 nucleotides matching TRBD1. Trimming cost V 4 bases and J 0 bases; bases outside gene matches: 8. CDR1 and CDR2 (germline): SGHRS, YFSETQ. This CDR3 spans 17 amino acids. DNA of the CDR3: TGCGCCAGCAGCCGACAAGGGACAGGGAGCTCCTACAATGAGCAGTTCTTC. Translating it yields CASSRQGTGSSYNEQFF.

This clone showed up just a few times. The V call is TRBV19, the J call TRBJ1-1, with 8 bases lining up with TRBD1. The CDR3 spans 13 residues. Germline CDR1 LNHDA, CDR2 SQIVND (reference sequence). Trimming took 1 base from V and 8 from J; bases not matched to a gene: 3. This chain's CDR3 is CASSIGQGAEAFF. CDR3 sequence (DNA): TGTGCCAGTAGTATAGGGCAGGGGGCCGAAGCTTTCTTT.

V gene TRBV6-1 combines with J gene TRBJ1-1; TRBD1 matches at 8 bases. Trimming took 3 bases from V and 2 from J; bases not matched to a gene: 2. There are 14 residues in the CDR3. The germline V gene has CDR1 MNHNS and CDR2 SASEGT. The CDR3 loop reads CASSEDRDNTEAFF. DNA for the CDR3: TGTGCCAGCAGTGAGGACAGGGACAACACTGAAGCTTTCTTT.

The chain carries TRBV19 and TRBJ1-3, with D uncertain. The V and J ends lost 6 bases and 0 bases respectively, with 6 bases between them. CDR3 length equals 13 residues. Germline lookup yields CDR1 LNHDA and CDR2 SQIVND (reference sequence). The CDR3 here is CASRANSGNTIYF. Written as DNA, the CDR3 is TGTGCCAGTAGAGCCAACTCTGGAAACACCATATATTTT.

This clone is a singleton in its sample. The chain recombines TRBV11-2 with TRBJ2-7; 7 nucleotides agree with TRBD1. J gave up 2 bases and V 6 bases, and 7 bases lay outside the gene matches. The CDR3 covers 14 residues. Germline lookup yields CDR1 SGHAT and CDR2 FQNNGV. Written as DNA, the CDR3 is TGTGCCAGCAGTCTCCCAGGGGGAGCCTACGAGCAGTACTTC. Residues: CASSLPGGAYEQYF. The full variable domain, with the rest looked up from reference TRBV11-2 and TRBJ2-7, is EAGVAQSPRYKIIEKRQSVAFWCNPISGHATLYWYQQILGQGPKLLIQFQNNGVVDDSQLPKDRFSAERLKGVDSTLKIQPAKLEDSAVYLCASSLPGGAYEQYFGPGTRLTVT.

This chain joins TRBV10-1 and TRBJ2-2, with D unclear. This CDR3 has 12 residues. V dropped 6 bases and J dropped 3 bases, with 5 bases sitting between them. Germline V gives CDR1 WNHNN, CDR2 SYGVQD (reference sequence). In DNA, the CDR3 is TGCGCCAGCAGCCCGTACACCGGGGAGCTGTTTTTT. It codes for CASSPYTGELFF.

A single count supports this clone. V gene TRBV19 combines with J gene TRBJ1-2; TRBD1 is a possible D gene (6 bases). Germline lookup yields CDR1 LNHDA and CDR2 SQIVND (reference sequence). Trimming took off 0 bases at V and 4 bases at J, with 12 bases between the two ends. The CDR3 spans 15 residues. The CDR3, as DNA: TGTGCCAGTAGTATAGAGGGGGCGAGGAGCTATGGCTACACCTTC. Translating gives CASSIEGARSYGYTF.

The chain recombines TRBV24-1 with TRBJ2-1, with 11 bases matching TRBD2. Germline CDR1 is KGHDR and CDR2 is SFDVKD. The length of the CDR3 is 18 residues. V trimming: 5 bases; J trimming: 5 bases; junction bases outside the gene matches: 13. The CDR3 coding sequence is TGTGCCACCAGTGGAGGGACTAGCGGAAACTTACGCGACAATGAGCAGTTCTTC. Translated: CATSGGTSGNLRDNEQFF.